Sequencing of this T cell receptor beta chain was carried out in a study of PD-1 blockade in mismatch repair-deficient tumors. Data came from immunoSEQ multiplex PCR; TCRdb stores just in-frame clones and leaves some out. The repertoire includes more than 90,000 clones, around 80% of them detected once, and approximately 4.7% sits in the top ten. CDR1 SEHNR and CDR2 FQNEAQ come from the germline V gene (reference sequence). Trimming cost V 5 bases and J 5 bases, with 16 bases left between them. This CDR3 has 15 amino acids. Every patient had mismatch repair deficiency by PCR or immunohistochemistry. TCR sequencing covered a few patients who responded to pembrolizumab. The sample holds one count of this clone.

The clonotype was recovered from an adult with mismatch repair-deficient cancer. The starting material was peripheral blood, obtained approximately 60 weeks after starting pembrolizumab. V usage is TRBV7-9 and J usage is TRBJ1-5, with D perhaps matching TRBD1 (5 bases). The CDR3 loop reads CASSTGTVDDQPQHF. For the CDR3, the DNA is TGTGCCAGCAGCACCGGGACCGTCGACGATCAGCCCCAGCATTTT. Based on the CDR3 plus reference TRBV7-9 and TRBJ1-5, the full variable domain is DTGVSQNPRHKITKRGQNVTFRCDPISEHNRLYWYRQTLGQGPEFLTYFQNEAQLEKSRLLSDRFSAERPKGSFSTLEIQRTEQGDSAMYLCASSTGTVDDQPQHFGDGTRLSIL.